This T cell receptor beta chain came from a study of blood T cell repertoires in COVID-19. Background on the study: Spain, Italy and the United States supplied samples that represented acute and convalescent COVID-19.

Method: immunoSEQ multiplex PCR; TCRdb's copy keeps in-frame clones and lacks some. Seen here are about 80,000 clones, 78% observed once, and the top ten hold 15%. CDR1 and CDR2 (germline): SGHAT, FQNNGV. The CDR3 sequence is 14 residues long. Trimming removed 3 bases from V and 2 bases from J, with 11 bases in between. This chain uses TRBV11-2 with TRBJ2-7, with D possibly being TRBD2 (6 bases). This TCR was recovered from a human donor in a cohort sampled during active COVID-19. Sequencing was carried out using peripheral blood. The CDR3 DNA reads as TGTGCCAGCAGCTTTTTTACGGGAGCCTACGAGCAGTACTTC. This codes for CASSFFTGAYEQYF.